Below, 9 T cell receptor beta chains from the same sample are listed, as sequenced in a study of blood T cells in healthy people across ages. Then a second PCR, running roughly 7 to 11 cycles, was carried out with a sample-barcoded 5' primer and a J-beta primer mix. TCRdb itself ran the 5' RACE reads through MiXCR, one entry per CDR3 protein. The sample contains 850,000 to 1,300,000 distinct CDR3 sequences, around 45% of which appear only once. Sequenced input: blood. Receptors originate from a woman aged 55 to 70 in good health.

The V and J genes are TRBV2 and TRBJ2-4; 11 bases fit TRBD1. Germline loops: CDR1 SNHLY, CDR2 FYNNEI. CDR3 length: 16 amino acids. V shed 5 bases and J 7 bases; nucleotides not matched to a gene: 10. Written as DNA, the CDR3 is TGTGCCAGCAGTCCGGACAGGGGGCCCTCGGGCAACATTCAGTACTTC. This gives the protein CASSPDRGPSGNIQYF.

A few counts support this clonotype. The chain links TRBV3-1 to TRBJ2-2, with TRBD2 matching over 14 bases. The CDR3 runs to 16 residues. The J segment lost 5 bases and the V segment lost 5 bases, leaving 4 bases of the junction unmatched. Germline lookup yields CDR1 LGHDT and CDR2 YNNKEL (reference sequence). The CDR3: CASSTGLAGGTGELFF. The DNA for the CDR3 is TGTGCCAGCAGCACAGGACTAGCGGGAGGTACCGGGGAGCTGTTTTTT. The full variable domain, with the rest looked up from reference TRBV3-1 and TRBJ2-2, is DTAVSQTPKYLVTQMGNDKSIKCEQNLGHDTMYWYKQDSKKFLKIMFSYNNKELIINETVPNRFSPKSPDKAHLNLHINSLELGDSAVYFCASSTGLAGGTGELFFGEGSRLTVL.

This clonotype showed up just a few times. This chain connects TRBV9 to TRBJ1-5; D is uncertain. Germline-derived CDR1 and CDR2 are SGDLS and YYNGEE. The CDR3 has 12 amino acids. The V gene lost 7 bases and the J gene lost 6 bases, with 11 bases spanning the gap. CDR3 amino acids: CASGRGSQPQHF. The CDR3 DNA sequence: TGTGCCAGCGGGCGGGGAAGTCAGCCCCAGCATTTT.

The CDR3 reads CASSKLRAQGAGELFF. In DNA form, the CDR3 reads TGTGCCAGCAGCAAACTAAGGGCGCAGGGGGCCGGGGAGCTGTTTTTT. The chain has TRBV7-9 and TRBJ2-2, with 7 positions matching TRBD1. Trimming removed 5 bases from V and 6 bases from J; junction bases left unmatched: 12. The CDR3 sequence is 16 residues long. CDR1 and CDR2 (germline): SEHNR, FQNEAQ (reference sequence).

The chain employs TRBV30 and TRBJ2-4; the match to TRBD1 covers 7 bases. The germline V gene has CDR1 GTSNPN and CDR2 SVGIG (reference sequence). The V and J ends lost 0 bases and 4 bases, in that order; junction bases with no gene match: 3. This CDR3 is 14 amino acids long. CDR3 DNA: TGTGCCTGGAGTGTACACAGGGGTAAAAACATTCAGTACTTC. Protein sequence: CAWSVHRGKNIQYF. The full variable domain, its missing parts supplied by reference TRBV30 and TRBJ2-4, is SQTIHQWPATLVQPVGSPLSLECTVEGTSNPNLYWYRQAAGRGLQLLFYSVGIGQISSEVPQNLSASRPQDRQFILSSKKLLLSDSGFYLCAWSVHRGKNIQYFGAGTRLSVL.

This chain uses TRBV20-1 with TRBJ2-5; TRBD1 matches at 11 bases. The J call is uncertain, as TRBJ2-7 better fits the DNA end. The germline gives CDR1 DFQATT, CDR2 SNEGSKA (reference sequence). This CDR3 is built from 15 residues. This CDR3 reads CSARPRGQGVYEQYF. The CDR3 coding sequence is TGCAGTGCTAGACCTCGGGGACAGGGGGTTTACGAGCAGTACTTC.

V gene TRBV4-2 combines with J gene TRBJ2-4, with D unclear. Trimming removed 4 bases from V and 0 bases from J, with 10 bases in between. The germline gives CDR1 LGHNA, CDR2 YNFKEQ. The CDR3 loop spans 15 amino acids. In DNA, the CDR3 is TGTGCCAGCAGCCGATCCGAAGTAGCCAAAAACATTCAGTACTTC. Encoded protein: CASSRSEVAKNIQYF.

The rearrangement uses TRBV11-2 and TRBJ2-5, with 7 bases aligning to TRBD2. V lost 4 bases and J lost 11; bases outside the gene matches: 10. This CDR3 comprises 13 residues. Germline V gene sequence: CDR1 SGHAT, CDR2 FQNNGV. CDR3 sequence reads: CASSYGDYNEQYF. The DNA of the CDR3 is TGTGCCAGCAGCTATGGGGACTACAATGAGCAGTACTTC.

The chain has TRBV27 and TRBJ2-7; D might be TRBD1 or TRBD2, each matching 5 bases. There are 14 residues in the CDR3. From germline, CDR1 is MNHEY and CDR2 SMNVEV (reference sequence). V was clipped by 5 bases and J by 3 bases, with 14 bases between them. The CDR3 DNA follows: TGTGCCAGCAGTCCACCAGGGAGTATCTACGAGCAGTACTTC. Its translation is CASSPPGSIYEQYF.